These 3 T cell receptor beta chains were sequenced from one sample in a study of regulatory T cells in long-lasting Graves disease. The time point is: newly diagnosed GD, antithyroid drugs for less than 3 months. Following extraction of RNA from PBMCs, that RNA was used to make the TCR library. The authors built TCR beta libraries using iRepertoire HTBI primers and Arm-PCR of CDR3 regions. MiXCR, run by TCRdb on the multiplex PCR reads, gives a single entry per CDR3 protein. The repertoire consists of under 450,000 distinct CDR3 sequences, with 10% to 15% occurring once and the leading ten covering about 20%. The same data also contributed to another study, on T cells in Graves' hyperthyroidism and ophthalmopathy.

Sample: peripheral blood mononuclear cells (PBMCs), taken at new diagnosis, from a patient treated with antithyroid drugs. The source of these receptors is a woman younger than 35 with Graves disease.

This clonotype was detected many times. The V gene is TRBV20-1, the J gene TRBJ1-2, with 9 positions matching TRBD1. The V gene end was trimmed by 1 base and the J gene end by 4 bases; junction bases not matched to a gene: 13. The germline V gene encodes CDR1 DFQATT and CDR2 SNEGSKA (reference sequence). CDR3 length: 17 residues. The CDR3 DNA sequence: TGCAGTGCTAGAGGCTTTCCGGGACAGGGAGCCCCCTATGGCTACACCTTC. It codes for CSARGFPGQGAPYGYTF.

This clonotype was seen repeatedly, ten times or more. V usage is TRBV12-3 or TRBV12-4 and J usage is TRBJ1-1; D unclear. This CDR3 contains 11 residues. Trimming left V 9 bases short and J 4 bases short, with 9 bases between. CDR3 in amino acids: CASTRSTEAFF. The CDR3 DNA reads TGTGCCAGTACTCGGAGCACTGAAGCTTTCTTT.

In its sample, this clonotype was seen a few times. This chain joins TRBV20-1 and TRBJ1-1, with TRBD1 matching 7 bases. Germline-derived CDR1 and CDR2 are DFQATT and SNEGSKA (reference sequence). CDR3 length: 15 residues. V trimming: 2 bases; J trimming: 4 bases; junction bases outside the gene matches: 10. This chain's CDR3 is CSARFASGGGTEAFF. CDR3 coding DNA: TGCAGTGCTAGATTTGCTTCAGGGGGGGGCACTGAAGCTTTCTTT.